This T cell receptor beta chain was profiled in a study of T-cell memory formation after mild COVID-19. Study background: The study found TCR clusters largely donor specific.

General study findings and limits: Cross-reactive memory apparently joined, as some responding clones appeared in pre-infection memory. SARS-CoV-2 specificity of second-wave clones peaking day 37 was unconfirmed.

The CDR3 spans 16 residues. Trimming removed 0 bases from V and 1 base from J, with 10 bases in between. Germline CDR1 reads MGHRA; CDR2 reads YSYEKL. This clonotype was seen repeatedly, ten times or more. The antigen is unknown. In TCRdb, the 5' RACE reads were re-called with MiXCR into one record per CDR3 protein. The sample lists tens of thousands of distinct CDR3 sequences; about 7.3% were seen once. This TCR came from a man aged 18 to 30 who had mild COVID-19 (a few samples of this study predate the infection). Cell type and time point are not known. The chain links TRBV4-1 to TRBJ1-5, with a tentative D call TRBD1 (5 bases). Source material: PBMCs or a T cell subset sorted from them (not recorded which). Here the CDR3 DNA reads TGCGCCAGCAGCCAAGACACCCGGGGGAGCAATCAGCCCCAGCATTTT. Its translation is CASSQDTRGSNQPQHF.